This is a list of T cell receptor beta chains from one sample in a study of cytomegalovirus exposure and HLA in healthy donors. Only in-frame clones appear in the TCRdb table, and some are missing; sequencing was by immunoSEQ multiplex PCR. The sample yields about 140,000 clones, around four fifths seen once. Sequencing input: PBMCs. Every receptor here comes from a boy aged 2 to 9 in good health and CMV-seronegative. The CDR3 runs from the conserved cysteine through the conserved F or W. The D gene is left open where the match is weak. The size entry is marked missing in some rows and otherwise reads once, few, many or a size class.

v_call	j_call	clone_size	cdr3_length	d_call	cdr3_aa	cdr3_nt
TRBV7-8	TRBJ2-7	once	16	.	CASSLASGHATYEQYF	TGTGCCAGCAGCTTAGCTTCGGGACACGCAACCTACGAGCAGTACTTC
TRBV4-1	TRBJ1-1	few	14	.	CASSLGKSGTEAFF	TGCGCCAGCAGCCTCGGCAAGTCGGGCACTGAAGCTTTCTTT
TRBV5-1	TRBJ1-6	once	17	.	CASSLDPYRKSNSPLHF	TGCGCCAGCAGCTTGGATCCGTACAGGAAATCAAATTCACCCCTCCACTTT
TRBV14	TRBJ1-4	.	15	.	CASSQAWRTDEKLFF	TGTGCCAGCAGCCAAGCTTGGAGGACCGATGAAAAACTGTTTTTT
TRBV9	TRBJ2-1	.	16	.	CASSVEGLSPYNEQFF	TGTGCCAGCAGCGTCGAGGGTTTGAGCCCCTACAATGAGCAGTTCTTC
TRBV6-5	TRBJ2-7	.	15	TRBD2	CASSFRLAGSYEQYF	TGTGCCAGCAGTTTTAGACTAGCGGGGTCCTACGAGCAGTACTTC
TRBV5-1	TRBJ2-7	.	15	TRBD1	CASSGTRTGLDEQYF	TGCGCCAGCAGCGGGACCCGGACAGGGCTGGACGAGCAGTACTTC
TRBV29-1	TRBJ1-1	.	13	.	CSVELSGNTEAFF	TGCAGCGTTGAGTTGTCAGGGAACACTGAAGCTTTCTTT
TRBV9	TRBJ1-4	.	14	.	CASSVVRGWRKTVF	TGTGCCAGCAGCGTAGTGCGGGGCTGGAGAAAAACTGTTTTT
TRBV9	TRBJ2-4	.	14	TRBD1	CASSVMGQGDIQYF	TGTGCCAGCAGCGTTATGGGACAGGGTGACATTCAGTACTTC
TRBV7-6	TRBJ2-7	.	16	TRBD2	CASSPSTMREVHEQYF	TGTGCCAGCAGCCCGTCGACTATGCGGGAGGTTCACGAGCAGTACTTC
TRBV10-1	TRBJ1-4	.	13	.	CANQTGNREKLFF	TGCGCCAACCAAACGGGAAACCGTGAAAAACTGTTTTTT
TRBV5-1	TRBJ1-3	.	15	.	CASSLSGSSGNTIYF	TGCGCCAGCAGCTTATCAGGAAGCTCTGGAAACACCATATATTTT
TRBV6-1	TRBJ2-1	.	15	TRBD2	CASSKSSGRATEQFF	TGTGCCAGCAGTAAATCTAGCGGGAGGGCTACTGAGCAGTTCTTC